These T cell receptor beta chains were read from a single sample in a study of T cells in Graves' hyperthyroidism and ophthalmopathy. Via MiXCR, TCRdb re-called the multiplex PCR reads, giving one row per CDR3 protein. The table includes about 560,000 distinct CDR3 sequences, more than 45% detected once. Sequenced input: peripheral blood or thyroid tissue (not recorded which). The receptor source for this set is a woman aged 18-35 years with Graves' hyperthyroidism. Both conserved end residues are trimmed from each CDR3. Each record gives: V gene, J gene, CDR3 protein.

TRBV13	TRBJ2-7	ASSWMSGYEQY
TRBV6-2/TRBV6-3	TRBJ1-2	ASRAANYGYT
TRBV7-3	TRBJ1-1	ASSQGTGIAF
TRBV19	TRBJ1-1	ASSILTQNTEAF
TRBV29-1	TRBJ1-2	SVRDGASYGYT
TRBV20-1	TRBJ2-5	SACPRGQETQY
TRBV29-1	TRBJ1-2	SVEEGYT
TRBV10-3	TRBJ1-4	AISVGQATNEKLF
TRBV6-5	TRBJ1-2	ASSYSGKSYGYT
TRBV20-1	TRBJ2-5	SARGSTVQETQY
TRBV7-3	TRBJ2-2	ASSQEEGLSGELF
TRBV2	TRBJ2-7	ASSVGGLTSEQY
TRBV24-1	TRBJ1-5	ATSDATGGDQPQH
TRBV20-1	TRBJ1-6	SARGTGSSYNSPLH
TRBV7-9	TRBJ2-6	ASSAIRGANVLT
TRBV7-2	TRBJ1-5	ASSQNRGFQPQH
TRBV15	TRBJ2-6	ATSRTGTAGANVLT
TRBV15	TRBJ1-5	ATSRGVEVSQPQH
TRBV19	TRBJ1-1	ASRGGTGYTEAF
TRBV2	TRBJ2-7	ASSPGQGVYEQY
TRBV14	TRBJ1-4	ASSPSPGVNEKLF
TRBV20-1	TRBJ1-1	SAKRGNTEAF
TRBV24-1	TRBJ1-2	ASSPPTAPGYT
TRBV20-1	TRBJ2-7	SARGQPAGEQY
TRBV10-3	TRBJ1-6	AISDGPGNSPLH
TRBV7-3	TRBJ1-4	ASSLAPRGIGEKLF
TRBV11-1	TRBJ1-2	ASSLEPQNYGYT
TRBV7-9	TRBJ2-2	ASSPQREGPGELF
TRBV24-1	TRBJ2-7	ATSDSQGTSGSGAYEQY
TRBV7-9	TRBJ1-1	ASSLEWGGEAF
TRBV5-1	TRBJ1-6	ASSFGVVGTGRSPLH
TRBV10-3	TRBJ1-1	AISEQEGNTEAF
TRBV7-9	TRBJ1-2	ASSPEGFFYGYT
TRBV7-2	TRBJ1-3	ASSLRRSSGNTIY
TRBV2	TRBJ1-3	ASSLTRDTIY